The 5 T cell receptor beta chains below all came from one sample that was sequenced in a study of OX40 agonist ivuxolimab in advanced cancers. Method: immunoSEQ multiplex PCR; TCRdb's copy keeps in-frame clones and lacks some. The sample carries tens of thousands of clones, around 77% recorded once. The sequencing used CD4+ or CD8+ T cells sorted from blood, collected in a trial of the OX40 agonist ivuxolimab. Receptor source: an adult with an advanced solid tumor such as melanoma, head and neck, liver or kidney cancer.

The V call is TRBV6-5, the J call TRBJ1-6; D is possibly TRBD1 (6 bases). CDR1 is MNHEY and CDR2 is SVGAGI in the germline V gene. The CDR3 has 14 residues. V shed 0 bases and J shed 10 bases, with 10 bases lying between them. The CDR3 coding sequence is TGTGCCAGCAGTTACTCCGGGGGGGCCTCACCCCTCCACTTT. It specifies CASSYSGGASPLHF.

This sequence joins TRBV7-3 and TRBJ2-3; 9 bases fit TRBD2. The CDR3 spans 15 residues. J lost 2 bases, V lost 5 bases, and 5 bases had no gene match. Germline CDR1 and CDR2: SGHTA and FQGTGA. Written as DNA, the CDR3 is TGTGCCAGCAGCGCTAGCGGGACTATCACAGATACGCAGTATTTT. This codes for CASSASGTITDTQYF. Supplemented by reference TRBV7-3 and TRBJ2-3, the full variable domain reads GAGVSQTPSNKVTEKGKYVELRCDPISGHTALYWYRQSLGQGPEFLIYFQGTGAADDSGLPNDRFFAVRPEGSVSTLKIQRTERGDSAVYLCASSASGTITDTQYFGPGTRLTVL.

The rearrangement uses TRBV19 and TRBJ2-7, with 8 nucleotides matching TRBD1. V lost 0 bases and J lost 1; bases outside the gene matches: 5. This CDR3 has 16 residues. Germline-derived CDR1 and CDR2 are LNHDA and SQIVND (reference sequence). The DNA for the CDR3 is TGTGCCAGTAGTATAGACCCTTACAGGGGGTCCTACGAGCAGTACTTC. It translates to CASSIDPYRGSYEQYF. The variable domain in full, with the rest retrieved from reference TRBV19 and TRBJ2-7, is DGGITQSPKYLFRKEGQNVTLSCEQNLNHDAMYWYRQDPGQGLRLIYYSQIVNDFQKGDIAEGYSVSREKKESFPLTVTSAQKNPTAFYLCASSIDPYRGSYEQYFGPGTRLTVT.

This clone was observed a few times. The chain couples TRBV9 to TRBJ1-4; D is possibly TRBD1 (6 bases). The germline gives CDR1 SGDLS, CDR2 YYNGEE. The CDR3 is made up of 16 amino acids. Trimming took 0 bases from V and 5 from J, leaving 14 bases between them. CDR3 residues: CASSVGRDTLNEKLFF. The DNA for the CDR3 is TGTGCCAGCAGCGTAGGGAGGGACACCTTAAATGAAAAACTGTTTTTT.

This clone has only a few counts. The CDR3 coding sequence is TGCGCCAGCAGCCAGGAGGGGGGGGATCAGCCCCAGCATTTT. Translating it yields CASSQEGGDQPQHF. V gene TRBV4-3 combines with J gene TRBJ1-5; a possible D gene is TRBD1 (6 bases). The CDR3 has 14 residues. From germline, CDR1 is LGHNA and CDR2 YSLEER. Trimming cost V 3 bases and J 5 bases, with 11 bases left between them.